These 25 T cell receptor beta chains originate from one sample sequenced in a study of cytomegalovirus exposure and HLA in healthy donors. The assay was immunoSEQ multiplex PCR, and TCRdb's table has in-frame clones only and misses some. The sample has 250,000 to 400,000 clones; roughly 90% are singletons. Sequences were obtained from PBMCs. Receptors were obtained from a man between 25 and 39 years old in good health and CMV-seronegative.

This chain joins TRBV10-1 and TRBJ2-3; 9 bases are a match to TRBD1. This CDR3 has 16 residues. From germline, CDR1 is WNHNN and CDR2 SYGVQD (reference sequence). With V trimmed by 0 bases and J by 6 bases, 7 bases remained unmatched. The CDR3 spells CASSESGDREGDTQYF. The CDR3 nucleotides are TGCGCCAGCAGTGAGTCGGGGGACAGGGAGGGGGATACGCAGTATTTT.

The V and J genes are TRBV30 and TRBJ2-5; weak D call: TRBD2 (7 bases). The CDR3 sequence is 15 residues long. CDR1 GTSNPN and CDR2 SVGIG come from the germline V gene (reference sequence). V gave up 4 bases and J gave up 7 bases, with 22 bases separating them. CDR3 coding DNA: TGTGCCTGGAAGGGGCTAGCGGCAGGGGAAGGGACCCAGTACTTC. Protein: CAWKGLAAGEGTQYF.

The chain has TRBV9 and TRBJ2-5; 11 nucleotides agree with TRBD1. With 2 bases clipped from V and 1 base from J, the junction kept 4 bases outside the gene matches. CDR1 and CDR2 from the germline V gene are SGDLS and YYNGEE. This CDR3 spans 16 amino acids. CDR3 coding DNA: TGTGCCAGCAGCGTGACGGACAGGGGGCGCCAAGAGACCCAGTACTTC. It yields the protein CASSVTDRGRQETQYF.

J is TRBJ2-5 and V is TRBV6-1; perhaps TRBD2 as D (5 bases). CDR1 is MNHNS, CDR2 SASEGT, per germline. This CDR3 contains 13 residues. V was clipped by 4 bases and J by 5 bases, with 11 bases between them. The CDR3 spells CASSATRGETQYF. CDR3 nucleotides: TGTGCCAGCAGTGCGACACGAGGGGAGACCCAGTACTTC.

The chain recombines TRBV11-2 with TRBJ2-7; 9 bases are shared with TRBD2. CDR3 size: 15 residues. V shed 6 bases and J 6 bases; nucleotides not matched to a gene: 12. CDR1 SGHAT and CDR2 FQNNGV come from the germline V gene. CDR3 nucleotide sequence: TGTGCCAGCAGTCAAACCATAGCGGGGGATAGCGAGCAGTACTTC. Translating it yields CASSQTIAGDSEQYF.

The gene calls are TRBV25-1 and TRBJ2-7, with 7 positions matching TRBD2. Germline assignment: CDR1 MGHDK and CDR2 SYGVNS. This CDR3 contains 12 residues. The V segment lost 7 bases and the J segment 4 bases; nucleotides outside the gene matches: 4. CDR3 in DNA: TGTGCCAGCAATTCGGGGGGTTACGAGCAGTACTTC. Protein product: CASNSGGYEQYF.

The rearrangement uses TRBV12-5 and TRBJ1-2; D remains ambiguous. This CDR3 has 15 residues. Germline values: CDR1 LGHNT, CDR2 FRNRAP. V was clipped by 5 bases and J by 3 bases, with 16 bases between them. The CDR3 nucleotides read TGTGCTAGTGGTCCGGCACGGAGCGCTTACTATGGCTACACCTTC. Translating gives CASGPARSAYYGYTF.

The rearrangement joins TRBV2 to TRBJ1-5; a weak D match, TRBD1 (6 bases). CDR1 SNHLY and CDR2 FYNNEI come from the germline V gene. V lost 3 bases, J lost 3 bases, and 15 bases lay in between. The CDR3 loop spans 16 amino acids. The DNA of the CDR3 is TGTGCCAGCAGTGAGGCAGGGGTGCTGAACAATCAGCCCCAGCATTTT. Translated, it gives CASSEAGVLNNQPQHF. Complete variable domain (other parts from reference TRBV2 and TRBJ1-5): EPEVTQTPSHQVTQMGQEVILRCVPISNHLYFYWYRQILGQKVEFLVSFYNNEISEKSEIFDDQFSVERPDGSNFTLKIRSTKLEDSAMYFCASSEAGVLNNQPQHFGDGTRLSIL.

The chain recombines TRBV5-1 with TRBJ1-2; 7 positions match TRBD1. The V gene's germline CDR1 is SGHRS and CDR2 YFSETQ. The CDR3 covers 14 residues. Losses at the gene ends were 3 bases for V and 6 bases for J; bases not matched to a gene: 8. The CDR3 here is CASSSGRDRDGYTF. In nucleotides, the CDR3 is TGCGCCAGCAGCTCGGGTAGAGACAGGGATGGCTACACCTTC.

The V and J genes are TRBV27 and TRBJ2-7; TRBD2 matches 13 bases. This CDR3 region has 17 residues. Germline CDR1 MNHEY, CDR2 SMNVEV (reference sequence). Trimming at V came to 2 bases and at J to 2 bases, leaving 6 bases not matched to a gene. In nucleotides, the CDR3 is TGTGCCAGCAGTTTAATGACTAGCGGGGGGTCGACCTACGAGCAGTACTTC. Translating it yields CASSLMTSGGSTYEQYF.

The CDR3, as DNA: TGTGCCAGCAGCTTGGTACTAGCAGAGTACAATGAGCAGTTCTTC. It is translated as CASSLVLAEYNEQFF. This sequence joins TRBV5-4 and TRBJ2-1, with a weak D call TRBD2 (6 bases). V lost 0 bases and J lost 4, with 11 bases in between. The CDR3 contains 15 residues. CDR1 and CDR2 (germline): SGHNT, YYREEE (reference sequence).

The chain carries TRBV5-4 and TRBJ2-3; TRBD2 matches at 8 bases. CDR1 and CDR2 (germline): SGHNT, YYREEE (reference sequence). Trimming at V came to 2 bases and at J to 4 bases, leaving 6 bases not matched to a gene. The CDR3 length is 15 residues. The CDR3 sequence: CASSFIGRGADTQYF. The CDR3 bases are TGTGCCAGCAGCTTTATCGGGCGGGGGGCAGATACGCAGTATTTT.

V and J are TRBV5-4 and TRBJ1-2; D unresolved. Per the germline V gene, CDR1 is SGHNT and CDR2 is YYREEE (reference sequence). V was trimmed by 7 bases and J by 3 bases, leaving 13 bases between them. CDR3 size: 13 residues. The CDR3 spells CASPNLRDYGYTF. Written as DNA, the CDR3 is TGTGCCAGCCCTAATCTCCGGGACTATGGCTACACCTTC. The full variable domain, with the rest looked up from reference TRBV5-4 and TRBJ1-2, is ETGVTQSPTHLIKTRGQQVTLRCSSQSGHNTVSWYQQALGQGPQFIFQYYREEENGRGNFPPRFSGLQFPNYSSELNVNALELDDSALYLCASPNLRDYGYTFGSGTRLTVV.

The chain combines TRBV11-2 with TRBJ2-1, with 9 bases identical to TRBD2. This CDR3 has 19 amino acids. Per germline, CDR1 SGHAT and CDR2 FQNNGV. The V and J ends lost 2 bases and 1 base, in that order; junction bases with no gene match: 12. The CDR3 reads CASSLIFLASGESYNEQFF. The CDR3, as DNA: TGTGCCAGCAGCTTAATCTTCTTAGCTAGCGGGGAATCCTACAATGAGCAGTTCTTC.

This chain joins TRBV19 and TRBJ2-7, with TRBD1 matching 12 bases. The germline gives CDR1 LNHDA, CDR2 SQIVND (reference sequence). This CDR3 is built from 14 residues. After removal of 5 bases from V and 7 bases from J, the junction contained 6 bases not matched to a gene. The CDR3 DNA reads TGTGCCAGTAGTCCGGGGGACAGGGGGCTTGAGCAGTACTTC. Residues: CASSPGDRGLEQYF.

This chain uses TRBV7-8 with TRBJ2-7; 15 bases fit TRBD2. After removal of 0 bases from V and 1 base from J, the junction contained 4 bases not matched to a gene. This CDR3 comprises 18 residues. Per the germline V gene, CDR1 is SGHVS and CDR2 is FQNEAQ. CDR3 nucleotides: TGTGCCAGCAGCTTAGCTCGGACTAGCGGGGGGGCATCCTACGAGCAGTACTTC. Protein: CASSLARTSGGASYEQYF.

Here the CDR3 reads CASSSGGNYNEQFF. CDR3 coding DNA: TGTGCCAGCAGCAGCGGGGGTAACTACAATGAGCAGTTCTTC. The chain recombines TRBV11-3 with TRBJ2-1, with 8 bases that match TRBD2. J lost 3 bases, V lost 5 bases, and 3 bases had no gene match. This CDR3 comprises 14 residues. The germline V gene encodes CDR1 SGHNT and CDR2 YENEEA.

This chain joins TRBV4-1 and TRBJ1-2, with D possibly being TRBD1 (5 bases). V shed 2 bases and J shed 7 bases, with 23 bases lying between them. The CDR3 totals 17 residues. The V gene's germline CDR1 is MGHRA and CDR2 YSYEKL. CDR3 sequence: CASSQSLGIKGRSGYTF. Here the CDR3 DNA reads TGCGCCAGCAGCCAATCACTTGGGATAAAGGGGAGGAGTGGCTACACCTTC.

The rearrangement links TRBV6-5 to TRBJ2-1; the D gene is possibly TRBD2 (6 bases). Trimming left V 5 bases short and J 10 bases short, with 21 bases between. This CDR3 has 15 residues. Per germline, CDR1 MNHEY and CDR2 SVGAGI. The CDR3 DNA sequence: TGTGCCAGCAGTACTACCGGGACTTCGAGCTGGGAGCAGTTCTTC. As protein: CASSTTGTSSWEQFF.

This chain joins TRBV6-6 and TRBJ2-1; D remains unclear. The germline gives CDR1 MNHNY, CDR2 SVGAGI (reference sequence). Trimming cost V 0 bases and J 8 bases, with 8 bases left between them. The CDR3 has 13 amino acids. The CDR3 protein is CASSYSPGHEQFF. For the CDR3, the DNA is TGTGCCAGCAGTTACTCCCCAGGCCATGAGCAGTTCTTC.

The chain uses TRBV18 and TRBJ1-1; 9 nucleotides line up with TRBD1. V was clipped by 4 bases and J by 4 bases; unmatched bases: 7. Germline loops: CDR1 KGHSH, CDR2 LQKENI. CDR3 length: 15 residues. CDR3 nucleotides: TGTGCCAGCTCACTCTCGGGACAGGGCTTCACTGAAGCTTTCTTT. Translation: CASSLSGQGFTEAFF. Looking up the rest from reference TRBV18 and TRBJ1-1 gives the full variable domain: NAGVMQNPRHLVRRRGQEARLRCSPMKGHSHVYWYRQLPEEGLKFMVYLQKENIIDESGMPKERFSAEFPKEGPSILRIQQVVRGDSAAYFCASSLSGQGFTEAFFGQGTRLTVV.

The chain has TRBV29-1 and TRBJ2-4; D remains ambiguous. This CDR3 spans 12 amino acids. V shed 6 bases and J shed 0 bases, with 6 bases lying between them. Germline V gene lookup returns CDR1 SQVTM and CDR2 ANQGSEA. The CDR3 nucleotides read TGCAGCGTGCTAGGAGCCAAAAACATTCAGTACTTC. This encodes CSVLGAKNIQYF.

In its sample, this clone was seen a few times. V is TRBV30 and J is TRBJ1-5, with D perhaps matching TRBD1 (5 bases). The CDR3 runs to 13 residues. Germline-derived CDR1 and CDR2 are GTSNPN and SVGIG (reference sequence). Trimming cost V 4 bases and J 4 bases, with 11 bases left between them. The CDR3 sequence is CAWNLGPNQPQHF. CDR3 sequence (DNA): TGTGCCTGGAATTTGGGGCCTAATCAGCCCCAGCATTTT. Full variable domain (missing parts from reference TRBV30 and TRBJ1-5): SQTIHQWPATLVQPVGSPLSLECTVEGTSNPNLYWYRQAAGRGLQLLFYSVGIGQISSEVPQNLSASRPQDRQFILSSKKLLLSDSGFYLCAWNLGPNQPQHFGDGTRLSIL.

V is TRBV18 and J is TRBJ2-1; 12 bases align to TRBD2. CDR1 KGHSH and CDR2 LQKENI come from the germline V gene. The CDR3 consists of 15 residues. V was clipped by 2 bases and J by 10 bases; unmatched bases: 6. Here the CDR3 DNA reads TGTGCCAGCTCACCAGCCCTAGCGGGGGGGACGGAGCAGTTCTTC. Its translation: CASSPALAGGTEQFF.

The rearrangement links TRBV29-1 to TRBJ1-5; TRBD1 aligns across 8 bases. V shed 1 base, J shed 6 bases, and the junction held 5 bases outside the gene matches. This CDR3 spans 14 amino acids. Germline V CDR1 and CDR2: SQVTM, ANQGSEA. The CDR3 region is CSVEGQGAGQPQHF. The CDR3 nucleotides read TGCAGCGTTGAAGGGCAGGGGGCCGGTCAGCCCCAGCATTTT.